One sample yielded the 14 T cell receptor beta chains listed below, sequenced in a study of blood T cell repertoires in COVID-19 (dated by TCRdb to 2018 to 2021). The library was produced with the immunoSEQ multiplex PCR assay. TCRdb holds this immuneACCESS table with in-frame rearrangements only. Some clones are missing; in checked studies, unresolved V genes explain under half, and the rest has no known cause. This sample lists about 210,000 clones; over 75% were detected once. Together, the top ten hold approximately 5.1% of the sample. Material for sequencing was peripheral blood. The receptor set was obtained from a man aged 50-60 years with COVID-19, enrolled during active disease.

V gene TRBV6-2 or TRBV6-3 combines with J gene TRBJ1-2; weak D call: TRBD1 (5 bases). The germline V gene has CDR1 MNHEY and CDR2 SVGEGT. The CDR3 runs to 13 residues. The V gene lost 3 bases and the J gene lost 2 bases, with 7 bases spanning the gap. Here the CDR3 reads CASSYKGNYGYTF. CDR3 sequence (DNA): TGTGCCAGCAGTTATAAGGGGAACTATGGCTACACCTTC.

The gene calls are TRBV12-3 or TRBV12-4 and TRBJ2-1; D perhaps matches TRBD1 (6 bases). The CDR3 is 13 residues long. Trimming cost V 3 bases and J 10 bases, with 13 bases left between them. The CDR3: CASSLTAQGEQFF. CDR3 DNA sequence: TGTGCCAGCAGTTTGACGGCGCAGGGGGAGCAGTTCTTC.

The CDR3 loop reads CAISEYVGQANQPQHF. In nucleotides, the CDR3 is TGTGCCATCAGTGAGTATGTTGGACAGGCCAATCAGCCCCAGCATTTT. The chain is built from TRBV10-3 and TRBJ1-5, with 7 bases aligning to TRBD1. V was clipped by 1 base and J by 3 bases; unmatched bases: 6. The germline CDR1 and CDR2 sequences are ENHRY and SYGVKD. The CDR3 totals 16 residues.

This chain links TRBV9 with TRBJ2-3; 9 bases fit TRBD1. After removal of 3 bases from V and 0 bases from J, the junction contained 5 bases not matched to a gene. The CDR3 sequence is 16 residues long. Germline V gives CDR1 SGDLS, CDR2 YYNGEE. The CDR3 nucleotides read TGTGCCAGCAGCGCCCGAGGACAGGGGAGCACAGATACGCAGTATTTT. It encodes CASSARGQGSTDTQYF.

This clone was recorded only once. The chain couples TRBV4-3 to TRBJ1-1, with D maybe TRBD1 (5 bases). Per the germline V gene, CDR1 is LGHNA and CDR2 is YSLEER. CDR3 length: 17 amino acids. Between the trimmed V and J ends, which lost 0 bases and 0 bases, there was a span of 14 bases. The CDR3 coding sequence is TGCGCCAGCAGCCAAGAGTCAAGGGGCGGGATGAACACTGAAGCTTTCTTT. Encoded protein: CASSQESRGGMNTEAFF.

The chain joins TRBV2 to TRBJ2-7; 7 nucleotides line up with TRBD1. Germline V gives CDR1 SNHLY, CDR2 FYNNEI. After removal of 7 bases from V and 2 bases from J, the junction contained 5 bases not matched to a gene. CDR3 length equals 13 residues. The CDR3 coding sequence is TGTGCCAGCAATAGACAGGGAACCTACGAGCAGTACTTC. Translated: CASNRQGTYEQYF.

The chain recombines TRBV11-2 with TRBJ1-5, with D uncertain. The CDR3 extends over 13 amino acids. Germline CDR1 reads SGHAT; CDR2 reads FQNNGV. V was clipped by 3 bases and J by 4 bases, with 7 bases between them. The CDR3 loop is CASSFGGNQPQHF. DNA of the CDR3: TGTGCCAGCAGCTTTGGCGGAAATCAGCCCCAGCATTTT.

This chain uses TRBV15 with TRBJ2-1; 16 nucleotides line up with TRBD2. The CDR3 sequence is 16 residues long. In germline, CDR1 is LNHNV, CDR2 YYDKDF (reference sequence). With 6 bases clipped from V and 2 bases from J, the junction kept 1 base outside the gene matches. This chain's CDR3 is CATRGTSGGAYNEQFF. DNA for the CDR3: TGTGCCACCAGAGGGACTAGCGGGGGGGCCTACAATGAGCAGTTCTTC.

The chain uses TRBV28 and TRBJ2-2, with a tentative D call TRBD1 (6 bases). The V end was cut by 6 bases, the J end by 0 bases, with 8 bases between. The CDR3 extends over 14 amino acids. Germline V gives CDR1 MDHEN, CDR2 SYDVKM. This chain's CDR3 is CASRQGPNTGELFF. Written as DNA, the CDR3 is TGTGCCAGCAGACAGGGACCGAACACCGGGGAGCTGTTTTTT.

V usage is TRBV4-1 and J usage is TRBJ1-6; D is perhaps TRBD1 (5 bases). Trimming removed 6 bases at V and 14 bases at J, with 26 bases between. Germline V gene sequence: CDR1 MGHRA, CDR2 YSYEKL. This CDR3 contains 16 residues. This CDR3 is CASSAMGRGREISLHF. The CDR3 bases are TGCGCCAGCAGTGCCATGGGGCGGGGACGGGAGATTTCCCTCCACTTT.

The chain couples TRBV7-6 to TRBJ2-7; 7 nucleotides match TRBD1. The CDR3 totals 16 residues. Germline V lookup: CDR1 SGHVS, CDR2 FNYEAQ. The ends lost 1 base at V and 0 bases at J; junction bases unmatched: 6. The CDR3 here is CASSLGGGQSSYEQYF. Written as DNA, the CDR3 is TGTGCCAGCAGCTTAGGAGGGGGCCAGAGCTCCTACGAGCAGTACTTC.

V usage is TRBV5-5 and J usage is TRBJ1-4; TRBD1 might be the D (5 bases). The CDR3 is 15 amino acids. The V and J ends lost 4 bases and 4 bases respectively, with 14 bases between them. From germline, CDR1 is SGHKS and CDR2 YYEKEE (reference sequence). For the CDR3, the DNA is TGTGCCAGCAGCCCAGGGCTCCGCCTTAATGAAAAACTGTTTTTT. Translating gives CASSPGLRLNEKLFF. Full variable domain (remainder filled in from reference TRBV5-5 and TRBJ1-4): DAGVTQSPTHLIKTRGQQVTLRCSPISGHKSVSWYQQVLGQGPQFIFQYYEKEERGRGNFPDRFSARQFPNYSSELNVNALLLGDSALYLCASSPGLRLNEKLFFGSGTQLSVL.

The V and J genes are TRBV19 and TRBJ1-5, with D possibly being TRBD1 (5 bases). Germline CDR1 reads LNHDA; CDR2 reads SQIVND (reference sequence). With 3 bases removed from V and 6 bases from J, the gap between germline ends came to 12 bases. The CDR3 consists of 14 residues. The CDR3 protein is CASSIEGVLQPQHF. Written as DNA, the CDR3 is TGTGCCAGTAGTATTGAAGGGGTACTTCAGCCCCAGCATTTT. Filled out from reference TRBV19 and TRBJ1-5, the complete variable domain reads DGGITQSPKYLFRKEGQNVTLSCEQNLNHDAMYWYRQDPGQGLRLIYYSQIVNDFQKGDIAEGYSVSREKKESFPLTVTSAQKNPTAFYLCASSIEGVLQPQHFGDGTRLSIL.

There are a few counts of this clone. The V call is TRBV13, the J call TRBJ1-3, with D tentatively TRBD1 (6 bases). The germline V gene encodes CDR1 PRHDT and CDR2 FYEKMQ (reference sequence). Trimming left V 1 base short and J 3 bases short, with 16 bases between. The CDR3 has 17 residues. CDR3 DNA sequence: TGTGCCAGCAGCTTAGTGGGACACGGGGAATATGGAAACACCATATATTTT. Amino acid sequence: CASSLVGHGEYGNTIYF.